This T cell receptor (beta chain) was obtained from a study of blood T cells in healthy people across ages. V was trimmed by 5 bases and J by 0 bases, leaving 13 bases between them. The CDR3 covers 15 residues. Alongside a J-beta primer mix, a sample-barcoded 5' primer served in a second PCR lasting about 7 to 11 cycles. From the 5' RACE reads, TCRdb called clonotypes with MiXCR, one entry per CDR3 protein. The sample holds 800,000 or so distinct CDR3 sequences, 20% to 25% seen once. These data also formed part of another study, on T cells of mothers and their children.

The clonotype originates from a boy under 18 in good health. The V gene is TRBV12-3 or TRBV12-4, the J gene TRBJ2-5; D remains unclear. The sequencing sample was made of blood. This chain's CDR3 is CASSPPRTYQETQYF. The CDR3 DNA sequence: TGTGCCAGCAGTCCCCCTAGGACGTACCAAGAGACCCAGTACTTC.